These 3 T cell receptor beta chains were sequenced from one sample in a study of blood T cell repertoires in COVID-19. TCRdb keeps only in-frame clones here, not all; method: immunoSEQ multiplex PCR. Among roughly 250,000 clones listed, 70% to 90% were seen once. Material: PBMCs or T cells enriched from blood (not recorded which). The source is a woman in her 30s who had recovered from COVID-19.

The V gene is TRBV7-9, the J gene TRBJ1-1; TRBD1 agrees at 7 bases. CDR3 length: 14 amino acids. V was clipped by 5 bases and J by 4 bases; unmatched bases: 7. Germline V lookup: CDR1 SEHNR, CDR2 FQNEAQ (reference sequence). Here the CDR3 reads CASSTVTGPTEAFF. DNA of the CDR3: TGTGCCAGCAGCACGGTGACAGGGCCCACTGAAGCTTTCTTT. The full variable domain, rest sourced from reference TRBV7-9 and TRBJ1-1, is DTGVSQNPRHKITKRGQNVTFRCDPISEHNRLYWYRQTLGQGPEFLTYFQNEAQLEKSRLLSDRFSAERPKGSFSTLEIQRTEQGDSAMYLCASSTVTGPTEAFFGQGTRLTVV.

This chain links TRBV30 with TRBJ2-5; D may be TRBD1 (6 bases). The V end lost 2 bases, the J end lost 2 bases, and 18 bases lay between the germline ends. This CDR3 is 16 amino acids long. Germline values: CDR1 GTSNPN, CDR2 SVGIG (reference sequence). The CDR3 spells CAWSPRPGHLQETQYF. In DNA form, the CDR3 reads TGTGCCTGGAGTCCAAGACCGGGACACCTACAAGAGACCCAGTACTTC.

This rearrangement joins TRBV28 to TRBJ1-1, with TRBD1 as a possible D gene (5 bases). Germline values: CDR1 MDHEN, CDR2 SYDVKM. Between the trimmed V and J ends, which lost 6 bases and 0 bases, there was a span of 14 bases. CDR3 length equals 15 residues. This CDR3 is CASRIATDMNTEAFF. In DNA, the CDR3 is TGTGCCAGCAGAATCGCGACAGACATGAACACTGAAGCTTTCTTT.